This TCR beta chain stems from a study of blood T cell repertoires in COVID-19. Assay used: immunoSEQ multiplex PCR; TCRdb lists only in-frame clones, some missing. The repertoire holds approximately 210,000 clones, with approximately 85% as singletons. Germline V gene lookup returns CDR1 SQVTM and CDR2 ANQGSEA. The J segment lost 5 bases and the V segment lost 0 bases, leaving 8 bases of the junction unmatched. The CDR3 extends over 16 amino acids. The sequenced sample consisted of peripheral blood. This rearrangement joins TRBV29-1 to TRBJ2-2, with 8 bases fitting TRBD2. The origin of this receptor is a woman aged 45-59 years with active or convalescent COVID-19. DNA of the CDR3: TGCAGCGTTGAAGAGGGACTACCGGGAGGGACCGGGGAGCTGTTTTTT. It is translated as CSVEEGLPGGTGELFF.